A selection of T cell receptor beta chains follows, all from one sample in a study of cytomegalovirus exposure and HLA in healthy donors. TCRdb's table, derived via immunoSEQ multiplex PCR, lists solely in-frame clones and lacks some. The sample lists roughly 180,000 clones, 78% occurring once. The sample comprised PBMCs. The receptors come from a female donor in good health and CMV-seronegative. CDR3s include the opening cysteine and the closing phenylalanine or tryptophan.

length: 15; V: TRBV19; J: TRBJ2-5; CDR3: CASSIGGQYGETQYF
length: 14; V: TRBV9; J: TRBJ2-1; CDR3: CASSSGQGGNEQFF
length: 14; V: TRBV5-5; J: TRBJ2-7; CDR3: CASSFGTGAYEQYF
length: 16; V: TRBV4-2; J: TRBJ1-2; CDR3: CASSQESADSYYGYTF
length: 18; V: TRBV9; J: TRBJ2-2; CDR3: CASSSYRGRLGNTGELFF
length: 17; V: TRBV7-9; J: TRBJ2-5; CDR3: CSSSPQTGTAYQETQYF
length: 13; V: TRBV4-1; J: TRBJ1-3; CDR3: CASSQEHGNTIYF
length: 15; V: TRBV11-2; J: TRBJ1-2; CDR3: CASSLDPDRVYGYTF
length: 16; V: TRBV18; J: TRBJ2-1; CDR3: CASSQPGLPPYNEQFF
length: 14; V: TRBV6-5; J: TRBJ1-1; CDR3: CASSAGQGNTEAFF
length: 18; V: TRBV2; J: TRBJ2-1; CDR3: CASSEKGLLASSYNEQFF
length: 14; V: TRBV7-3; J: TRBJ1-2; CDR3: CASSLRAGDYGYTF
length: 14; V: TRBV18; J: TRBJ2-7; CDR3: CASSTQTGNGEQYF
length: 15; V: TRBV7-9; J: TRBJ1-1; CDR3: CASKKPDRIYTEAFF
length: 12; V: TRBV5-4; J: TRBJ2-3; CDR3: CASSFIADTQYF
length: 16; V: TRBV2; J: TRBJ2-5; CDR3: CASSRLAGAPQETQYF
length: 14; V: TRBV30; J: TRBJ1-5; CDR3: CAWSPSGQGVSQHF
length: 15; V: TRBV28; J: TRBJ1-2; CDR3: CASSLAGGALDGYTF
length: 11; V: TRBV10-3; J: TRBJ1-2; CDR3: CSTGGGDGYTF
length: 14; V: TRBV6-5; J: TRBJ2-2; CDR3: CATKDSGSVGELFF
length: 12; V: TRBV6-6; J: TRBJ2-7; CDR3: CASSQMSYEQYF
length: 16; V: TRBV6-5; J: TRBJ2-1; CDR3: CASSYSTGGRNNEQFF
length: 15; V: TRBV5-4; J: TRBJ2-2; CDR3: CASSFGSGYTGELFF
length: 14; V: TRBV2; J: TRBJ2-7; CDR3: CASRAGSGPYEQYF
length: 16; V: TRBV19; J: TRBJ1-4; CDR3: CASSLKPGQGAEKLFF
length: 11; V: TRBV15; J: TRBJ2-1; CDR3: CATSRVRDMFF
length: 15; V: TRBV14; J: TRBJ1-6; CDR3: CASSQGRGMWSPLHF